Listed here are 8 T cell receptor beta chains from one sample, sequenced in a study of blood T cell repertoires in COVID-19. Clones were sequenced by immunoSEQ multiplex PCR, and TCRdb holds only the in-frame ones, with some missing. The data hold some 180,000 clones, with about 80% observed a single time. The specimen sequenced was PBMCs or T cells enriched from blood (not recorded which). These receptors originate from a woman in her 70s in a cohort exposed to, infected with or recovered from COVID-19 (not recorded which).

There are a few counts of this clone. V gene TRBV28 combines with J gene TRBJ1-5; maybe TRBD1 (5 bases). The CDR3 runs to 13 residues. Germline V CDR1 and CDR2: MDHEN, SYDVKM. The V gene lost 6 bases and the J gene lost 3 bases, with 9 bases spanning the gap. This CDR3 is CASSTGFNQPQHF. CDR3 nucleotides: TGTGCCAGCAGCACAGGATTCAATCAGCCCCAGCATTTT.

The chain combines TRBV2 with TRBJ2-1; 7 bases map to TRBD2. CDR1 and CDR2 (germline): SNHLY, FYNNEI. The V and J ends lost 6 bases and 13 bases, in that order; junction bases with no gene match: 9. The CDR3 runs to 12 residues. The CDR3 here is CASRGQRGGQFF. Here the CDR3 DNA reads TGTGCCAGCAGGGGGCAGCGGGGCGGCCAGTTCTTC.

Written as DNA, the CDR3 is TGTGCCAGCAGCCGAGCGGGAGGACTGTCCTACGAGCAGTACTTC. Encoded protein: CASSRAGGLSYEQYF. This chain links TRBV28 with TRBJ2-7, with 9 bases matching TRBD2. This CDR3 contains 15 residues. J lost 1 base, V lost 6 bases, and 7 bases had no gene match. Germline CDR1 and CDR2: MDHEN and SYDVKM.

CDR3 nucleotides: TGTGCCAGCAGAAGAGTCAACTTCAACTATGGCTACACCTTC. It translates to CASRRVNFNYGYTF. The V call is TRBV28, the J call TRBJ1-2; no firm D call. V dropped 6 bases and J dropped 2 bases, with 13 bases sitting between them. The germline V gene has CDR1 MDHEN and CDR2 SYDVKM. The CDR3 is made up of 14 amino acids.

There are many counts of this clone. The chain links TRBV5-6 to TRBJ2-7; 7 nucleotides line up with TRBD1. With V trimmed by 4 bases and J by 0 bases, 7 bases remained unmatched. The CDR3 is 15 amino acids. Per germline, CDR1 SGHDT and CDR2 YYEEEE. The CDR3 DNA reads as TGTGCCAGCAGCCCCCTGACAGGGAACTCCTACGAGCAGTACTTC. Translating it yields CASSPLTGNSYEQYF.

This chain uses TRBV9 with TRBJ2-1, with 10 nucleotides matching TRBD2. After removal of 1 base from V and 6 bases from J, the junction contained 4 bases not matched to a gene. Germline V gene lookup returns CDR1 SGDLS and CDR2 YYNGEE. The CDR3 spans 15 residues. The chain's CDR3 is CASSVMGLASNEQFF. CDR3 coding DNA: TGTGCCAGCAGCGTAATGGGACTAGCGAGCAATGAGCAGTTCTTC. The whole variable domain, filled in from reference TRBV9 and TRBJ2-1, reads DSGVTQTPKHLITATGQRVTLRCSPRSGDLSVYWYQQSLDQGLQFLIQYYNGEERAKGNILERFSAQQFPDLHSELNLSSLELGDSALYFCASSVMGLASNEQFFGPGTRLTVL.

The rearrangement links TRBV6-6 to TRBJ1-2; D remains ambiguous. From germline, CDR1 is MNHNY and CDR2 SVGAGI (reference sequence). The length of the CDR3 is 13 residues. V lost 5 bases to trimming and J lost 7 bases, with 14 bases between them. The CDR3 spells CASSKSNTGGYTF. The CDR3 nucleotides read TGTGCCAGCAGTAAGAGTAATACCGGTGGCTACACCTTC.

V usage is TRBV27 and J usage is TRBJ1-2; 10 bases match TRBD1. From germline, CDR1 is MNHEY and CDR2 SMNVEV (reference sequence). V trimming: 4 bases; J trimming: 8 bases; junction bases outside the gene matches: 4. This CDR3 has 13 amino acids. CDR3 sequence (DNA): TGTGCCAGCAGTTGGGACAGGGGCTGGGGCTACACCTTC. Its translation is CASSWDRGWGYTF.